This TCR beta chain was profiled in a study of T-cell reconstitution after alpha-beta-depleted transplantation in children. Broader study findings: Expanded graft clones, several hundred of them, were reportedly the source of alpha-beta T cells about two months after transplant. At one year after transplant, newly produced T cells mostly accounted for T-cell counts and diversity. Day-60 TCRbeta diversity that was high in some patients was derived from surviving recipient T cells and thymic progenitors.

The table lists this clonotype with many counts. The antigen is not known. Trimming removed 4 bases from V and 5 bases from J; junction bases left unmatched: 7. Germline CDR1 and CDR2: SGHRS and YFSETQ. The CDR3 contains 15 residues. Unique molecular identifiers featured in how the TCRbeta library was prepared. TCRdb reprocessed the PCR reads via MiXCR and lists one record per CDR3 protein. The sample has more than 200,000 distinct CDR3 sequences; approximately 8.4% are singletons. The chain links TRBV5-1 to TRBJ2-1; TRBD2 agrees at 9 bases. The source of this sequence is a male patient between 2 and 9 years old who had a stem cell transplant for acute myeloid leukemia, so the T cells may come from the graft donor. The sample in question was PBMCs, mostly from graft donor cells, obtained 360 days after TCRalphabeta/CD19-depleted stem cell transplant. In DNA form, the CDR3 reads TGCGCCAGCAGCGGGACTAGCCCTCGAAACAATGAGCAGTTCTTC. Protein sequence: CASSGTSPRNNEQFF.